The clone carrying this T cell receptor (beta chain) was seen more than once but under ten times. What it binds is not known. The record originates from a study of T cells after yellow fever vaccination. V was pared by 2 bases and J by 6 bases, with 8 bases of the junction left unmatched. The CDR3 totals 16 residues. CDR1 MGHRA and CDR2 YSYEKL come from the germline V gene. Study-level results: Clones from primary vaccination mostly reappeared after the booster (96% CD4, about 85% CD8). Any FACS-sorted repertoire could hold abundant clonotypes that contaminate it from the bulk population. Though it reached lower strength, the secondary response hit its peak faster, day 5 versus 15.

TCRdb re-analysed the 5' RACE reads in MiXCR, keeping a single row per CDR3 protein. The sample includes around 100,000 distinct CDR3 sequences, approximately 6.3% of them seen just once. The sample was CD8+ T cells sorted from PBMCs, taken 10 days after the yellow fever booster vaccination. The receptor comes from a man younger than 35 who received the YFV17D yellow fever vaccine. The chain recombines TRBV4-1 with TRBJ2-3, with 10 bases aligning to TRBD2. In DNA form, the CDR3 reads TGCGCCAGCAGCCAACCTAGCGGGGGTGTCAGGGATACGCAGTATTTT. Translation gives CASSQPSGGVRDTQYF.